These 3 T cell receptor beta chains originate from one sample sequenced in a study of PD-1 blockade in classical Hodgkin lymphoma. Sequenced by immunoSEQ multiplex PCR; TCRdb stores in-frame clones only, minus some. Found here are some 96,000 clones, roughly 84% of them singletons; the top ten hold 9% to 15%. Patients all relapsed after autologous stem cell transplantation, and there was variation in brentuximab vedotin exposure. The sequencing used peripheral blood mononuclear cells (PBMCs), collected at baseline. The receptor set was obtained from a human donor with classical Hodgkin lymphoma.

This clone occurred once. The chain is built from TRBV2 and TRBJ1-5; 7 nucleotides agree with TRBD1. The CDR3 is made up of 13 amino acids. CDR1 and CDR2 from the germline V gene are SNHLY and FYNNEI. The V segment lost 4 bases and the J segment 6 bases; nucleotides outside the gene matches: 3. The DNA for the CDR3 is TGTGCCAGCAGTGGGGACAGCGGTCAGCCCCAGCATTTT. It codes for CASSGDSGQPQHF.

The gene calls are TRBV14 and TRBJ2-1; unclear D gene. Germline V gives CDR1 SGHDN, CDR2 FVKESK. V gave up 8 bases and J gave up 3 bases, with 11 bases separating them. The CDR3 length is 13 residues. Here the CDR3 reads CASAYGIYNEQFF. DNA of the CDR3: TGTGCCAGCGCCTATGGAATCTACAATGAGCAGTTCTTC.

V usage is TRBV7-9 and J usage is TRBJ2-3, with D perhaps being TRBD1 or TRBD2 (5 bases each). Germline V gene data show CDR1 as SEHNR and CDR2 as FQNEAQ (reference sequence). CDR3 length equals 15 residues. With 1 base removed from V and 2 bases from J, the gap between germline ends came to 10 bases. The CDR3 DNA reads TGTGCCAGCAGCTTAGTAGGGACCTTCACAGATACGCAGTATTTT. Translated, it gives CASSLVGTFTDTQYF. Variable domain in full (rest from reference TRBV7-9 and TRBJ2-3): DTGVSQNPRHKITKRGQNVTFRCDPISEHNRLYWYRQTLGQGPEFLTYFQNEAQLEKSRLLSDRFSAERPKGSFSTLEIQRTEQGDSAMYLCASSLVGTFTDTQYFGPGTRLTVL.